This entry is about one TCR beta chain. The sample belongs to a study of blood T cell repertoires in COVID-19. TCRdb's table, derived via immunoSEQ multiplex PCR, lists solely in-frame clones and lacks some. The sample holds more than 75,000 clones, just over 85% seen once. V shed 5 bases and J 6 bases; nucleotides not matched to a gene: 2. From germline, CDR1 is SGHNT and CDR2 YENEEA. This CDR3 is built from 12 residues. The gene calls are TRBV11-3 and TRBJ2-7; 9 bases map to TRBD1. The sequencing input was peripheral blood. This TCR was sampled from an elderly woman with acute or convalescent COVID-19. The chain's CDR3 is CASSRQGGEQYF. In DNA, the CDR3 is TGTGCCAGCAGCCGACAGGGGGGCGAGCAGTACTTC.